The rows below give T cell receptor beta chains drawn from one sample of a study of Ad26.COV2.S vaccination and SARS-CoV-2 variants. Measured with immunoSEQ multiplex PCR; TCRdb has only the in-frame clones, and not every one. The sample shows about 350,000 clones, about 87% of them seen only once. The sample here was peripheral blood, taken in a trial of Ad26.COV2.S vaccine versus placebo. The source of these receptors is a person aged 18 to 65 who received the Ad26.COV2.S COVID-19 vaccine or a placebo. Each CDR3 is given with its conserved first and last residue. Fields, in order: V gene, D gene, J gene, clone size, CDR3 protein, CDR3 DNA. The D gene is left open where the match is weak. Where a row states a size, it is once, few, many or the class of an expanded clone; other rows omit it.

V gene: TRBV7-8; D gene: .; J gene: TRBJ2-5; clone size: .; CDR3 protein: CASSLAGTPQETQYF; CDR3 DNA: TGTGCCAGCAGCTTAGCGGGGACTCCCCAAGAGACCCAGTACTTC
V gene: TRBV7-6; D gene: .; J gene: TRBJ2-2; clone size: .; CDR3 protein: CASSPRVGRTNTGELFF; CDR3 DNA: TGTGCCAGCAGCCCACGTGTAGGACGGACGAACACCGGGGAGCTGTTTTTT
V gene: TRBV6-2/TRBV6-3; D gene: .; J gene: TRBJ1-2; clone size: .; CDR3 protein: CASSYNRRANYGYTF; CDR3 DNA: TGTGCCAGCAGTTACAACAGGAGAGCTAACTATGGCTACACCTTC
V gene: TRBV30; D gene: TRBD2; J gene: TRBJ2-5; clone size: .; CDR3 protein: CASTREGDEETQYF; CDR3 DNA: TGTGCCTCCACTCGGGAGGGCGATGAAGAGACCCAGTACTTC
V gene: TRBV2; D gene: .; J gene: TRBJ2-7; clone size: .; CDR3 protein: CASKVAGEQYF; CDR3 DNA: TGTGCCAGCAAGGTCGCAGGCGAGCAGTACTTC
V gene: TRBV2; D gene: .; J gene: TRBJ2-1; clone size: .; CDR3 protein: CASTGYDEQFF; CDR3 DNA: TGTGCCAGCACGGGGTACGATGAGCAGTTCTTC
V gene: TRBV27; D gene: .; J gene: TRBJ1-6; clone size: .; CDR3 protein: CASSLPRPRGSSYNSPLHF; CDR3 DNA: TGTGCCAGCAGTTTACCTCGCCCCCGGGGAAGCTCCTATAATTCACCCCTCCACTTT
V gene: TRBV6-9; D gene: TRBD1; J gene: TRBJ1-1; clone size: .; CDR3 protein: CASRVTGVDTEAFF; CDR3 DNA: TGTGCCAGCAGGGTGACAGGGGTGGACACTGAAGCTTTCTTT
V gene: TRBV11-2; D gene: .; J gene: TRBJ2-3; clone size: .; CDR3 protein: CASSFVTSLSTDTQYF; CDR3 DNA: TGTGCCAGCAGCTTTGTGACGTCCCTAAGCACAGATACGCAGTATTTT
V gene: TRBV15; D gene: .; J gene: TRBJ2-3; clone size: .; CDR3 protein: CATSRRRGSTDTQYF; CDR3 DNA: TGTGCCACCAGCAGACGCCGAGGGAGCACAGATACGCAGTATTTT
V gene: TRBV27; D gene: .; J gene: TRBJ1-2; clone size: few; CDR3 protein: CASSLGRGKAYGYTF; CDR3 DNA: TGTGCCAGCAGTTTGGGCCGGGGGAAAGCCTATGGCTACACCTTC
V gene: TRBV6-5; D gene: .; J gene: TRBJ2-1; clone size: .; CDR3 protein: CASSQGSSYNEQFF; CDR3 DNA: TGTGCCAGCAGCCAGGGGTCCTCCTACAATGAGCAGTTCTTC
V gene: TRBV19; D gene: TRBD1; J gene: TRBJ2-2; clone size: .; CDR3 protein: CASSPRQGMVFEAGELFF; CDR3 DNA: TGTGCCAGTAGCCCCCGACAGGGGATGGTTTTTGAAGCCGGGGAGCTGTTTTTT
V gene: TRBV30; D gene: .; J gene: TRBJ2-7; clone size: .; CDR3 protein: CAGGQRYEQYF; CDR3 DNA: TGTGCCGGGGGACAACGATACGAGCAGTACTTC
V gene: TRBV6-6; D gene: .; J gene: TRBJ1-1; clone size: .; CDR3 protein: CAEKTDGNTEAFF; CDR3 DNA: TGTGCCGAAAAGACAGATGGGAACACTGAAGCTTTCTTT
V gene: TRBV24-1; D gene: .; J gene: TRBJ1-5; clone size: .; CDR3 protein: CATPAAGLGQPQHF; CDR3 DNA: TGTGCCACCCCCGCGGCAGGGTTAGGTCAGCCCCAGCATTTT
V gene: TRBV5-4; D gene: TRBD2; J gene: TRBJ2-7; clone size: .; CDR3 protein: CASSLGGSGGYEQYF; CDR3 DNA: TGTGCCAGCAGCTTGGGGGGTAGCGGGGGCTACGAGCAGTACTTC
V gene: TRBV7-2; D gene: .; J gene: TRBJ1-6; clone size: once; CDR3 protein: CASSLLRAANSPLHF; CDR3 DNA: TGTGCCAGCAGCTTATTGAGGGCCGCGAATTCACCCCTCCACTTT
V gene: TRBV18; D gene: .; J gene: TRBJ1-1; clone size: .; CDR3 protein: CASSPPGRPMNTEAFF; CDR3 DNA: TGTGCCAGCTCACCGCCCGGTAGGCCTATGAACACTGAAGCTTTCTTT
V gene: TRBV4-1; D gene: .; J gene: TRBJ2-1; clone size: few; CDR3 protein: CASSPRSDNEQFF; CDR3 DNA: TGCGCCAGCAGCCCCCGATCGGACAATGAGCAGTTCTTC
V gene: TRBV25-1; D gene: TRBD1; J gene: TRBJ2-7; clone size: .; CDR3 protein: CASRGQGRGWEQYF; CDR3 DNA: TGTGCCAGCAGAGGACAGGGGAGGGGGTGGGAGCAGTACTTC
V gene: TRBV30; D gene: .; J gene: TRBJ2-7; clone size: .; CDR3 protein: CAWSEEYEQYF; CDR3 DNA: TGTGCCTGGAGTGAGGAATACGAGCAGTACTTC
V gene: TRBV27; D gene: TRBD2; J gene: TRBJ2-2; clone size: .; CDR3 protein: CASSLVVAGGPNMGELFF; CDR3 DNA: TGTGCCAGCAGTCTCGTGGTAGCGGGAGGGCCGAATATGGGGGAGCTGTTTTTT
V gene: TRBV5-6; D gene: .; J gene: TRBJ2-1; clone size: .; CDR3 protein: CASSLTVGTTTNEQFF; CDR3 DNA: TGTGCCAGCAGCTTGACTGTCGGAACGACGACCAATGAGCAGTTCTTC
V gene: TRBV5-6; D gene: .; J gene: TRBJ1-1; clone size: .; CDR3 protein: CASSFWSRGEAFF; CDR3 DNA: TGTGCCAGCAGCTTTTGGTCGAGGGGAGAAGCTTTCTTT
V gene: TRBV5-4; D gene: .; J gene: TRBJ2-3; clone size: .; CDR3 protein: CASSVGGWGLSSTDTQYF; CDR3 DNA: TGTGCCAGCAGCGTGGGGGGCTGGGGCTTATCAAGCACAGATACGCAGTATTTT
V gene: TRBV5-1; D gene: TRBD1; J gene: TRBJ1-1; clone size: few; CDR3 protein: CASSLGDRGKSEAFF; CDR3 DNA: TGCGCCAGCAGCTTGGGCGACAGGGGGAAATCTGAAGCTTTCTTT
V gene: TRBV2; D gene: TRBD1; J gene: TRBJ1-1; clone size: once; CDR3 protein: CASSSGTGSTEAFF; CDR3 DNA: TGTGCCAGCAGCTCCGGGACAGGGAGCACTGAAGCTTTCTTT
V gene: TRBV5-6; D gene: .; J gene: TRBJ2-5; clone size: few; CDR3 protein: CASSLYAQETQYF; CDR3 DNA: TGTGCCAGCAGCTTGTATGCCCAAGAGACCCAGTACTTC
V gene: TRBV5-1; D gene: TRBD1; J gene: TRBJ2-5; clone size: .; CDR3 protein: CASSGDRGRLETQYF; CDR3 DNA: TGCGCCAGCAGCGGCGACAGGGGGCGCTTAGAGACCCAGTACTTC
V gene: TRBV4-1; D gene: .; J gene: TRBJ1-6; clone size: .; CDR3 protein: CASSQAGNNSPLHF; CDR3 DNA: TGCGCCAGCAGCCAAGCAGGGAATAATTCACCCCTCCACTTT
V gene: TRBV27; D gene: .; J gene: TRBJ1-2; clone size: .; CDR3 protein: CASSPQGGGYTF; CDR3 DNA: TGTGCCAGCAGTCCCCAGGGTGGTGGCTACACCTTC
V gene: TRBV6-6; D gene: .; J gene: TRBJ2-1; clone size: .; CDR3 protein: CASSYGANNEQFF; CDR3 DNA: TGTGCCAGCAGTTACGGGGCGAACAATGAGCAGTTCTTC
V gene: TRBV7-2; D gene: TRBD1; J gene: TRBJ1-2; clone size: .; CDR3 protein: CASSLVGTDYGYTF; CDR3 DNA: TGTGCCAGCAGCTTAGTGGGGACAGATTATGGCTACACCTTC
V gene: TRBV21-1; D gene: .; J gene: TRBJ2-1; clone size: once; CDR3 protein: CASNGGDRECYEQFF; CDR3 DNA: TGTGCCAGCAACGGAGGGGACAGGGAATGCTATGAGCAGTTCTTC
V gene: TRBV30; D gene: .; J gene: TRBJ2-5; clone size: .; CDR3 protein: CAWRGGNQETQYF; CDR3 DNA: TGTGCCTGGAGAGGGGGAAACCAAGAGACCCAGTACTTC
V gene: TRBV3-1/TRBV3-2; D gene: .; J gene: TRBJ1-1; clone size: .; CDR3 protein: CASSQDGGVTEAFF; CDR3 DNA: TGTGCCAGCAGCCAAGATGGTGGGGTCACTGAAGCTTTCTTT
V gene: TRBV18; D gene: .; J gene: TRBJ1-1; clone size: .; CDR3 protein: CASSPPEGSGEAFF; CDR3 DNA: TGTGCCAGCTCACCACCGGAAGGCTCCGGCGAAGCTTTCTTT
V gene: TRBV6-5; D gene: TRBD1; J gene: TRBJ1-1; clone size: .; CDR3 protein: CASSYRGRTEAFF; CDR3 DNA: TGTGCCAGCAGCTACAGGGGTCGGACTGAAGCTTTCTTT
V gene: TRBV12-3/TRBV12-4; D gene: .; J gene: TRBJ1-1; clone size: .; CDR3 protein: CASSNRVNTEAFF; CDR3 DNA: TGTGCCAGCAGTAACCGGGTGAACACTGAAGCTTTCTTT
V gene: TRBV19; D gene: .; J gene: TRBJ1-5; clone size: .; CDR3 protein: CASSIGRQVGQPQHF; CDR3 DNA: TGTGCCAGTAGTATTGGAAGACAGGTCGGGCAGCCCCAGCATTTT
V gene: TRBV5-4; D gene: .; J gene: TRBJ2-3; clone size: .; CDR3 protein: CASGGTDHTDTQYF; CDR3 DNA: TGTGCCAGCGGCGGGACCGATCACACAGATACGCAGTATTTT
V gene: TRBV29-1; D gene: .; J gene: TRBJ2-1; clone size: .; CDR3 protein: CSAERDISNEQFF; CDR3 DNA: TGCAGCGCTGAACGGGACATAAGCAATGAGCAGTTCTTC
V gene: TRBV3-1/TRBV3-2; D gene: TRBD1; J gene: TRBJ1-4; clone size: .; CDR3 protein: CASSPSPGQGNEKLFF; CDR3 DNA: TGTGCCAGCAGCCCTTCCCCCGGACAGGGGAATGAAAAACTGTTTTTT
V gene: TRBV7-3; D gene: .; J gene: TRBJ1-6; clone size: once; CDR3 protein: CASSLTGGRNNSPLHF; CDR3 DNA: TGTGCCAGCAGCTTAACGGGGGGTCGGAATAATTCACCCCTCCACTTT
V gene: TRBV2; D gene: .; J gene: TRBJ2-3; clone size: once; CDR3 protein: CATGGQGTDTQYF; CDR3 DNA: TGTGCCACCGGGGGGCAGGGAACAGATACGCAGTATTTT
V gene: TRBV19; D gene: .; J gene: TRBJ2-7; clone size: once; CDR3 protein: CASSIDCWVALKRSSYEQYF; CDR3 DNA: TGTGCCAGTAGTATAGATTGTTGGGTGGCCCTGAAGAGGAGCTCCTACGAGCAGTACTTC
V gene: TRBV7-9; D gene: .; J gene: TRBJ1-1; clone size: .; CDR3 protein: CASSLMGLENTEAFF; CDR3 DNA: TGTGCCAGCAGCTTAATGGGACTCGAGAACACTGAAGCTTTCTTT
V gene: TRBV4-3; D gene: .; J gene: TRBJ2-3; clone size: .; CDR3 protein: CASSQEAVYTDTQYF; CDR3 DNA: TGCGCCAGCAGCCAAGAAGCGGTGTACACAGATACGCAGTATTTT
V gene: TRBV7-3; D gene: .; J gene: TRBJ2-3; clone size: once; CDR3 protein: CASSLTSSDTQYF; CDR3 DNA: TGTGCCAGCAGCCTGACTAGTTCAGATACGCAGTATTTT